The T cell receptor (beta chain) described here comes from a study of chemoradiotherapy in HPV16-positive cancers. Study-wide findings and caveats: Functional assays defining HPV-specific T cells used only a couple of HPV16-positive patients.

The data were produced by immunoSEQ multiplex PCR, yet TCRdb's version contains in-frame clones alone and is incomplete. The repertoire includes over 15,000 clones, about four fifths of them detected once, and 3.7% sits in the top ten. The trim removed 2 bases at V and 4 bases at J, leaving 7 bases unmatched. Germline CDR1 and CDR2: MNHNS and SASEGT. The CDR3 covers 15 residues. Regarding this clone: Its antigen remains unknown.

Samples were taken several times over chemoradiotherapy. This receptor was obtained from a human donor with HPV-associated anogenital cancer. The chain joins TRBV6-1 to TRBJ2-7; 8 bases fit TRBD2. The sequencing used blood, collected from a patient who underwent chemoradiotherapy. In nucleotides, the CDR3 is TGTGCCAGCAGTGAACAGCTAGCGGGTTCGTACGAGCAGTACTTC. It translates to CASSEQLAGSYEQYF.